This T cell receptor (beta chain) was identified in a study of blood T cell repertoires in COVID-19. Study-wide background: Samples came from the United States, Italy and Spain, spanning acute and convalescent COVID-19.

V was cut by 5 bases and J by 4 bases, with 11 bases left in between. Germline CDR1 reads SGHTA; CDR2 reads FQGNSA. The CDR3 runs to 14 residues. Data came from immunoSEQ multiplex PCR; TCRdb stores just in-frame clones and leaves some out. The table records 55,000 to 80,000 clones, about 81% of them present only once. This clonotype was obtained from a human donor in a cohort sampled during active COVID-19. The specimen was peripheral blood. The chain has TRBV7-2 and TRBJ1-4; D possibly corresponds to TRBD1 (6 bases). As DNA, the CDR3 is TGTGCCAGCAGCGCGGACAGAATTAATGAAAAACTGTTTTTT. It yields the protein CASSADRINEKLFF.